The source of this TCR beta chain is a study of blood T cells in healthy people across ages. Findings and limits, study-wide: As naive T cell percentage varied, TCR beta diversity correlated strongly with it.

As concerns this clonotype: Its specificity is not known.

A J-beta primer mix and a sample-barcoded 5' primer were used in a second PCR of about 7 to 12 cycles. One entry per CDR3 protein, called by TCRdb with MiXCR from the 5' RACE reads. The table has 750,000 to 950,000 distinct CDR3 sequences, about 27% seen once; the top ten hold roughly 10%. The CDR3 sequence is 16 residues long. V dropped 2 bases and J dropped 0 bases, with 8 bases sitting between them. The germline CDR1 and CDR2 sequences are SNHLY and FYNNEI. This sample also belongs to another study, concerning T cells of mothers and their children.

The TCR sequence derives from a woman between 40 and 50 years old in good health. Source material: blood. The chain employs TRBV2 and TRBJ2-6; D gene ambiguous. In DNA form, the CDR3 reads TGTGCCAGCAGTGAAACGGAAAACTCTGGGGCCAACGTCCTGACTTTC. The encoded protein is CASSETENSGANVLTF.